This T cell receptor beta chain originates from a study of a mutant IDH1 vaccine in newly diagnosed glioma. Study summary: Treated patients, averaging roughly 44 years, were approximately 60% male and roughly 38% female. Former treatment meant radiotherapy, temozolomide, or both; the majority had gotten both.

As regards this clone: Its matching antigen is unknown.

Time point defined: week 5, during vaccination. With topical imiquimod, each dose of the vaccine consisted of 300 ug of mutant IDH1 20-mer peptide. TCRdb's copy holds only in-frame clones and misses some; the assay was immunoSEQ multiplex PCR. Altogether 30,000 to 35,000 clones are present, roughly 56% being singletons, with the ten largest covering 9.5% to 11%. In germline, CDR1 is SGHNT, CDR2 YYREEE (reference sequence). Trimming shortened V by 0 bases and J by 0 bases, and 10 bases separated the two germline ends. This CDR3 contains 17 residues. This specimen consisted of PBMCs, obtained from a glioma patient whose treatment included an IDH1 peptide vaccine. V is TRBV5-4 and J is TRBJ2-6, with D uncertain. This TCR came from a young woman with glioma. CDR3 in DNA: TGTGCCAGCAGCTTGGGTCTTCAGAGCTCTGGGGCCAACGTCCTGACTTTC. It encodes CASSLGLQSSGANVLTF.